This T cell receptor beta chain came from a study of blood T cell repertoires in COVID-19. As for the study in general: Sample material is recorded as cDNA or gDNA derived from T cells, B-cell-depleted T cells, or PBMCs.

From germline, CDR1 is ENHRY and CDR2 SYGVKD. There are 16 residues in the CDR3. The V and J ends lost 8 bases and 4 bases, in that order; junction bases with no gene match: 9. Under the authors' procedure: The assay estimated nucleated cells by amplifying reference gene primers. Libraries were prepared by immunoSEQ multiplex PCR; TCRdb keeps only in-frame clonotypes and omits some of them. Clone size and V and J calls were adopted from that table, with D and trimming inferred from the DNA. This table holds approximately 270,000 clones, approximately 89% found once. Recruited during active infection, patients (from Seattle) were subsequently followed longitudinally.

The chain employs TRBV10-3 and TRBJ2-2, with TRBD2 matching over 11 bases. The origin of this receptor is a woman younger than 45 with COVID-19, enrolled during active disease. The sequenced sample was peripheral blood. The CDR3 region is CAIGRTSGPGTGELFF. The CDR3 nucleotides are TGTGCCATCGGCAGGACTAGCGGGCCGGGCACCGGGGAGCTGTTTTTT.